The present T cell receptor (beta chain) was sequenced within a study of Ad26.COV2.S vaccination and SARS-CoV-2 variants. Across the whole study: The vaccine Ad26.COV2.S was put into the muscle once, or twice with 56 days between.

CDR3 length: 14 residues. After removal of 5 bases from V and 14 bases from J, the junction contained 11 bases not matched to a gene. Per germline, CDR1 MNHEY and CDR2 SVGAGI. The treatment denotes: around 19 received Ad26.COV2.S at low or high dose, single or two shots; 5 received placebo; per-sample allocation not given. Day 63 after the first injection of vaccine or placebo was the sampling time. An adult aged 18-55 years in Boston served as the donor. Sequencing was performed with immunoSEQ multiplex PCR; in TCRdb, only in-frame clones are kept and a portion is missing. The table has around 320,000 clones, about 85% seen once.

The sequencing here drew on peripheral blood, taken in a trial of Ad26.COV2.S vaccine versus placebo. The chain employs TRBV6-5 and TRBJ2-1; 11 bases match TRBD2. This clonotype was sampled from a person aged 18-60 years who received the Ad26.COV2.S COVID-19 vaccine or a placebo. CDR3 bases: TGTGCCAGCAGTCGACTAGCGGGGTTCGCTGGGGAGTTCTTC. Its protein product is CASSRLAGFAGEFF.